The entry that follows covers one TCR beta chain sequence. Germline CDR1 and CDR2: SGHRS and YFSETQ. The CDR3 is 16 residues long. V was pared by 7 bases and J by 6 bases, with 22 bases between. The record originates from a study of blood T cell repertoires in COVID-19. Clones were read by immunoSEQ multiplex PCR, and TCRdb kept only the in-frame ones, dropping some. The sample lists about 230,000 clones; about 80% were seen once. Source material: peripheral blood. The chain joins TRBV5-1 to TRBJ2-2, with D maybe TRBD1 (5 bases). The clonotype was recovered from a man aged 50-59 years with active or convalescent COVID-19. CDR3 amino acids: CASAPIPRGSAGELFF. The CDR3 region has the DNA TGCGCCAGCGCCCCCATTCCAAGGGGTTCTGCCGGGGAGCTGTTTTTT.